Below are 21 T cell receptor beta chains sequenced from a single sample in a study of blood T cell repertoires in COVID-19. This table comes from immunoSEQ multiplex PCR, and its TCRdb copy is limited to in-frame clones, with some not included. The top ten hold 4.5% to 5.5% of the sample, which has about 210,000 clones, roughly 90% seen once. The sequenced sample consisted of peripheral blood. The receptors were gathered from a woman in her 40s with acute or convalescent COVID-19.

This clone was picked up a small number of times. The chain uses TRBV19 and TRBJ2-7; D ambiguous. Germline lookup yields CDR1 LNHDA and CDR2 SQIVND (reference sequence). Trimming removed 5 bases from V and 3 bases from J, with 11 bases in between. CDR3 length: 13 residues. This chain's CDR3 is CASSVTAGYEQYV. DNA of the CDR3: TGTGCCAGTAGTGTGACTGCCGGCTACGAGCAGTACGTC.

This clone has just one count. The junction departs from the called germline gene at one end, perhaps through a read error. CDR3 loop: CASILGGRPDTQYF. CDR3 DNA: TGTGCCAGCATCTTGGGGGGGCGGCCAGATACGCAGTATTTT. This chain uses TRBV5-4 with TRBJ2-3, with D possibly matching TRBD2 (7 bases). The CDR3 totals 14 residues. The germline V gene encodes CDR1 SGHNT and CDR2 YYREEE (reference sequence).

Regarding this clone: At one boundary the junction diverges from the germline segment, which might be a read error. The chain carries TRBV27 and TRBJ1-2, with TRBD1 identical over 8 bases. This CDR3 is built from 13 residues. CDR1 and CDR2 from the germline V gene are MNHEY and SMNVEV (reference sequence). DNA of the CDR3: TGTGCCAGCCGTTTTCAGGGGGCGCCTGGCTACACCTTC. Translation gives CASRFQGAPGYTF.

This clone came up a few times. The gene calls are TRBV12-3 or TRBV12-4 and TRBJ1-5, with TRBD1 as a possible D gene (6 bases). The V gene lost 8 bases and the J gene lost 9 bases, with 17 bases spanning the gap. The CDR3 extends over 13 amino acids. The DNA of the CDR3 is TGTGCCAGCGGCGACAGGATTCGTGGGCCCCAGCATTTT. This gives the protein CASGDRIRGPQHF.

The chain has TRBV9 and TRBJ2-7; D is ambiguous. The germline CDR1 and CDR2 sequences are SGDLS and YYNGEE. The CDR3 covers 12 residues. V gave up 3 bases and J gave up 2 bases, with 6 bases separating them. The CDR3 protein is CASSAYPYEQYV. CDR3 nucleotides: TGTGCCAGCAGCGCCTATCCCTACGAGCAGTACGTC.

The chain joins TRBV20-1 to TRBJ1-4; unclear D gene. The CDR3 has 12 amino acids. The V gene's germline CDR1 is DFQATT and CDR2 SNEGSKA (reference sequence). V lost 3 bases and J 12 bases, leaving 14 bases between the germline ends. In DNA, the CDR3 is TGCAGTGCTAGTCGGGGTGGGGTAGAACTGTTTTTT. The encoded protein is CSASRGGVELFF.

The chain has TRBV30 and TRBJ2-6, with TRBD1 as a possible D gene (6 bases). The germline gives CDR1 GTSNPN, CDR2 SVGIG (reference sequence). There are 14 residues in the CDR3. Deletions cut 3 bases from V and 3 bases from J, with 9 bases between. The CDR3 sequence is CAWRQTGGANVLTF. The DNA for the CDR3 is TGTGCCTGGAGACAGACAGGTGGGGCCAACGTCCTGACTTTC.

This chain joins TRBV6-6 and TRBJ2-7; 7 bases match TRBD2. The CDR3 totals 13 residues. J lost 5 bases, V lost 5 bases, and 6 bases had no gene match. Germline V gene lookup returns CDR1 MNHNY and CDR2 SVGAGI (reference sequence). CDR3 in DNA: TGTGCCAGCAGTGAGGAGCGGGGTAACGAGCAGTACGTC. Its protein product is CASSEERGNEQYV.

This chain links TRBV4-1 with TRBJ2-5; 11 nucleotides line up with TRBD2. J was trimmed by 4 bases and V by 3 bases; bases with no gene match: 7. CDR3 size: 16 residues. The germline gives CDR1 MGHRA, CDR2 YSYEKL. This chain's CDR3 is CASSHNSGGAAETQYF. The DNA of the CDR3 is TGCGCCAGCAGCCACAATAGCGGGGGGGCCGCAGAGACCCAGTACTTC.

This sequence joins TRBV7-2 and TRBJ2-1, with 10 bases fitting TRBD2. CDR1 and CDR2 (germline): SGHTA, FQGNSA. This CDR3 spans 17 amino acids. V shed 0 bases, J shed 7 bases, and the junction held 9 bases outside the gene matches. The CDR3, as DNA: TGTGCCAGCAGCTTAGCGAATAAGCGGGGGGGCGAAAATGAGCAGTTCTTC. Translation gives CASSLANKRGGENEQFF.

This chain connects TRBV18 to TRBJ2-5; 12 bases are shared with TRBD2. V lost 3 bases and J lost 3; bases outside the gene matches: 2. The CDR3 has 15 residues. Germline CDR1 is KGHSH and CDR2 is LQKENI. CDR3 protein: CASSPLAGGEETQYF. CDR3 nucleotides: TGTGCCAGCTCACCCCTAGCGGGGGGGGAAGAGACCCAGTACTTC.

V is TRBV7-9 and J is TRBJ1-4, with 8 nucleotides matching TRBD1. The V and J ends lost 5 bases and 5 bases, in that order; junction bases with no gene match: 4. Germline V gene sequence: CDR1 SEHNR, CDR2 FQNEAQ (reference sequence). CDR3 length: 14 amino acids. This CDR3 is CASSQGQGNEKLFF. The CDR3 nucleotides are TGTGCCAGCAGCCAAGGACAGGGCAATGAAAAACTGTTTTTT. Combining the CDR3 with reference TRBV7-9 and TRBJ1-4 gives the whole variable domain DTGVSQNPRHKITKRGQNVTFRCDPISEHNRLYWYRQTLGQGPEFLTYFQNEAQLEKSRLLSDRFSAERPKGSFSTLEIQRTEQGDSAMYLCASSQGQGNEKLFFGSGTQLSVL.

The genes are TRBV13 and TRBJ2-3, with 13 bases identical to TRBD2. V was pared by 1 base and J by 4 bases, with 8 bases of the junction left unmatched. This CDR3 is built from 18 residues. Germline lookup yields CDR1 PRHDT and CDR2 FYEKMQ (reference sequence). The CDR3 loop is CASSLALLAGGRPDTQYF. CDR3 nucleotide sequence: TGTGCCAGCAGCTTAGCCTTACTAGCGGGGGGGCGACCAGATACGCAGTATTTT.

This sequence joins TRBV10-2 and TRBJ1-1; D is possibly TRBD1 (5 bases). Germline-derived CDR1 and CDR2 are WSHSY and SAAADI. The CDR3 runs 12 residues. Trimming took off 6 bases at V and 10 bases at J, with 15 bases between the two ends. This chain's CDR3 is CASSETGIGAFF. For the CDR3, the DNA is TGCGCCAGCAGCGAAACAGGAATTGGAGCTTTCTTT.

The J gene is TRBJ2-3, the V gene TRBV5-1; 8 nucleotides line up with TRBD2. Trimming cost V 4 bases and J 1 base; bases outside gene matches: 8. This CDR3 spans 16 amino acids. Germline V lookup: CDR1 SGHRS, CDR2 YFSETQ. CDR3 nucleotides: TGCGCCAGCAGCCTCGTGGGGCGGGGGGGCACAGATACGCAGTATTTT. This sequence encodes CASSLVGRGGTDTQYF.

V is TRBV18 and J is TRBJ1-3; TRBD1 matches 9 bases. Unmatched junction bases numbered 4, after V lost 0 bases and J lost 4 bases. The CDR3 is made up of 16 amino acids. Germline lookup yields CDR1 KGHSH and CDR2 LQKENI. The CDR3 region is CASSPPGTGKGNTIYF. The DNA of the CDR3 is TGTGCCAGCTCACCACCTGGGACAGGGAAGGGAAACACCATATATTTT.

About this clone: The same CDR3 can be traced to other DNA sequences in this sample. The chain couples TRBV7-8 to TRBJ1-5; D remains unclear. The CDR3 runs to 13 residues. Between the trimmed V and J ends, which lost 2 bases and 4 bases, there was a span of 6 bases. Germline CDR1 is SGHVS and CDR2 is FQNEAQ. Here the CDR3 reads CASSLRGNQPQHF. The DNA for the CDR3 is TGTGCCAGCAGCTTACGGGGTAATCAGCCCCAGCATTTT.

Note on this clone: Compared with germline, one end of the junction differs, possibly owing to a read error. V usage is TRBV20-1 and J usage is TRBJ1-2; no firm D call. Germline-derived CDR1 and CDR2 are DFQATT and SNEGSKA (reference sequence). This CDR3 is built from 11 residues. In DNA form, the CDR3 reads TGTGGGCTGATGGTCAACTATGGCTACACCTTC. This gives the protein CGLMVNYGYTF.

The CDR3 loop is CASSPTGTGNYEQYV. The CDR3 DNA reads as TGTGCCAGCAGCCCGACCGGGACAGGGAACTACGAGCAGTACGTC. This sequence joins TRBV11-2 and TRBJ2-7, with 9 nucleotides matching TRBD1. CDR1 and CDR2 (germline): SGHAT, FQNNGV. The V gene end was trimmed by 5 bases and the J gene end by 3 bases; junction bases not matched to a gene: 8. The CDR3 spans 15 residues.

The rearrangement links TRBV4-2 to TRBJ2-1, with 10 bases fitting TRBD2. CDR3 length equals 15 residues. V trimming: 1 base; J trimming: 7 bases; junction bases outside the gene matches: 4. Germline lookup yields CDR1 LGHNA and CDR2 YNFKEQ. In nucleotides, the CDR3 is TGTGCCAGCAGCCAAGCGTCTAGCGGGGGTAATGAGCAGTTCTTC. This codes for CASSQASSGGNEQFF.

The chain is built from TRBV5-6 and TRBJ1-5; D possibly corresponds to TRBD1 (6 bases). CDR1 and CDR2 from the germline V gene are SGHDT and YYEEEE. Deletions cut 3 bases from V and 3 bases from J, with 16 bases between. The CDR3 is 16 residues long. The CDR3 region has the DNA TGTGCCAGCAGCTCCGCTGGGGCAGGGGCCAATCAGCCCCAGCATTTT. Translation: CASSSAGAGANQPQHF. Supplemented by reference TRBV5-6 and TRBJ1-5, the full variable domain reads DAGVTQSPTHLIKTRGQQVTLRCSPKSGHDTVSWYQQALGQGPQFIFQYYEEEERQRGNFPDRFSGHQFPNYSSELNVNALLLGDSALYLCASSSAGAGANQPQHFGDGTRLSIL.